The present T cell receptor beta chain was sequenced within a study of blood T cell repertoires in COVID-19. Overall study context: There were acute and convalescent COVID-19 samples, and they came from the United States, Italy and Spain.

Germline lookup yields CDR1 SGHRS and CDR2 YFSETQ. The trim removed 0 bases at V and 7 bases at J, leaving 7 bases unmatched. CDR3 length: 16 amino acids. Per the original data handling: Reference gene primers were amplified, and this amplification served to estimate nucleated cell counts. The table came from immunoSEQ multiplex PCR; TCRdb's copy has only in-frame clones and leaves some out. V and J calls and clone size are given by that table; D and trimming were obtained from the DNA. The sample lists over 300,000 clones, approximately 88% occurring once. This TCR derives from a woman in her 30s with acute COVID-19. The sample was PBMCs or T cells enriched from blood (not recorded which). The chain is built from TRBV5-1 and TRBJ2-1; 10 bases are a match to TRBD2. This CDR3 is CASSLEPAGGRNEQFF. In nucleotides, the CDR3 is TGCGCCAGCAGCTTGGAACCAGCGGGGGGGCGAAATGAGCAGTTCTTC.